This T cell receptor beta chain originates from a study of blood T cell repertoires in COVID-19. On the study more broadly: Spain, Italy and the United States supplied samples that represented acute and convalescent COVID-19. In each case, the material was cDNA or gDNA derived from T cells, B-cell-depleted T cells, or PBMCs.

Trimming took 2 bases from V and 1 from J, leaving 18 bases between them. CDR3 length equals 17 residues. The germline gives CDR1 SGHDT, CDR2 YYEEEE. Original processing notes: The assay estimated nucleated cells by amplifying reference gene primers. Sequencing used immunoSEQ multiplex PCR; TCRdb keeps in-frame clones, though not all of them. V, J and clone size derive from that table, while D and trimming were established from the DNA sequence. The sample has some 390,000 clones, approximately 86% seen once. The genes are TRBV5-6 and TRBJ2-5; TRBD1 is a possible D gene (6 bases). The sequence derives from a human donor in a cohort sampled during active COVID-19. The specimen was peripheral blood. The CDR3 coding sequence is TGTGCCAGCAGCTTACGGGACAAGGGTTTGCCCCAAGAGACCCAGTACTTC. Translating it yields CASSLRDKGLPQETQYF.